These 30 T cell receptor beta chains were sequenced from one sample in a study of cytomegalovirus exposure and HLA in healthy donors. The PCR ran on 60 Vbeta and 13 Jbeta primers. Sequenced by immunoSEQ multiplex PCR; TCRdb stores in-frame clones only, minus some. The sample includes around 95,000 clones, roughly 80% of them seen just once. The source material was PBMCs. Receptor source: a man aged 25 to 45 in good health and CMV-seropositive.

The genes are TRBV28 and TRBJ1-1; D uncertain. This CDR3 is built from 15 residues. In germline, CDR1 is MDHEN, CDR2 SYDVKM. Trimming removed 3 bases at V and 0 bases at J, with 11 bases between. The CDR3 sequence: CASSFVSFVNTEAFF. The CDR3 nucleotides read TGTGCCAGCAGTTTCGTGTCGTTTGTGAACACTGAAGCTTTCTTT.

The rearrangement uses TRBV6-5 and TRBJ2-7; tentatively, D is TRBD1 (6 bases). Trimming stripped 6 bases from V and 6 bases from J, with 18 bases between. The germline V gene has CDR1 MNHEY and CDR2 SVGAGI. There are 14 residues in the CDR3. CDR3 DNA sequence: TGTGCCAGCAGCACGGACAGTCTACCCGTCGAGCAGTACTTC. It translates to CASSTDSLPVEQYF.

The chain couples TRBV4-1 to TRBJ1-4; D uncertain. V dropped 1 base and J dropped 3 bases, with 9 bases sitting between them. Germline CDR1 MGHRA, CDR2 YSYEKL. The CDR3 length is 15 residues. The CDR3: CASSQAGVPNEKLFF. CDR3 nucleotides: TGCGCCAGCAGCCAAGCCGGGGTCCCTAATGAAAAACTGTTTTTT.

This clone has only one observation. The rearrangement uses TRBV27 and TRBJ1-2; TRBD1 agrees at 7 bases. Unmatched junction bases numbered 9, after V lost 4 bases and J lost 10 bases. Germline V gene lookup returns CDR1 MNHEY and CDR2 SMNVEV (reference sequence). The CDR3 covers 13 residues. The CDR3 loop is CASSYTQGKNYTF. The CDR3 bases are TGTGCCAGCAGTTATACACAGGGGAAGAACTACACCTTC.

The chain couples TRBV25-1 to TRBJ2-3, with TRBD2 matching over 8 bases. V was clipped by 3 bases and J by 1 base; unmatched bases: 9. Germline loops: CDR1 MGHDK, CDR2 SYGVNS. The CDR3 is 17 residues long. The CDR3: CASSDTGGPGGTDTQYF. The CDR3 bases are TGTGCCAGCAGTGATACGGGAGGGCCGGGTGGCACAGATACGCAGTATTTT.

This clone was recorded once. The chain recombines TRBV7-2 with TRBJ2-5, with TRBD2 matching 10 bases. The J call may be mistaken, given a closer DNA end match to TRBJ2-7. The CDR3 spans 14 residues. Germline CDR1 is SGHTA and CDR2 is FQGNSA. The CDR3 region has the DNA TGTGCCAGCAGCTCTAGCGGGAGCCCCTACGAGCAGTACTTC. Its protein is CASSSSGSPYEQYF.

This chain connects TRBV6-5 to TRBJ2-7; D may be TRBD2 (6 bases). The V gene lost 9 bases and the J gene lost 4 bases, with 22 bases spanning the gap. The CDR3 length is 15 residues. Germline CDR1 and CDR2: MNHEY and SVGAGI. This chain's CDR3 is CASRLGGLGDYEQYF. For the CDR3, the DNA is TGTGCCAGTAGATTGGGGGGACTGGGAGATTACGAGCAGTACTTC.

The chain carries TRBV21-1 and TRBJ1-2. TRBV21-1 is shown as a pseudogene. The CDR3 consists of 14 residues. The CDR3: CASSKARGGGGYTF. CDR3 bases: TGTGCCAGCAGCAAAGCGCGGGGAGGGGGTGGCTACACCTTC.

The chain uses TRBV6-5 and TRBJ1-2; D gene ambiguous. Germline assignment: CDR1 MNHEY and CDR2 SVGAGI. CDR3 length: 13 amino acids. Trimming took off 2 bases at V and 6 bases at J, with 10 bases between the two ends. CDR3 protein: CASSYAGLHGYTF. In DNA form, the CDR3 reads TGTGCCAGCAGTTACGCGGGTCTCCATGGCTACACCTTC.

The CDR3 DNA reads as TGTGCCAGCGGTCCTTTAGCGGGAGGGGGCGAGCAGTACTTC. It translates to CASGPLAGGGEQYF. The V gene is TRBV6-5, the J gene TRBJ2-7; 11 bases map to TRBD2. This CDR3 is built from 14 residues. CDR1 is MNHEY, CDR2 SVGAGI, per germline. V lost 8 bases, J lost 6 bases, and 9 bases stayed unmatched.

The CDR3 is CASSARETDTQYF. Written as DNA, the CDR3 is TGTGCCAGCAGTGCGAGGGAAACAGATACGCAGTATTTT. The chain employs TRBV25-1 and TRBJ2-3, with D possibly matching TRBD2 (5 bases). The CDR3 contains 13 residues. The V gene lost 4 bases and the J gene lost 3 bases, with 8 bases spanning the gap. CDR1 and CDR2 (germline): MGHDK, SYGVNS.

This clone showed up just a few times. J is TRBJ2-7 and V is TRBV7-9, with 8 bases matching TRBD1. This CDR3 region has 15 residues. CDR1 and CDR2 (germline): SEHNR, FQNEAQ (reference sequence). V lost 4 bases to trimming and J lost 4 bases; unmatched junction nucleotides: 9. The DNA of the CDR3 is TGTGCCAGCAGCTCGGGACAGGCTTTACGGTACGAGCAGTACTTC. Amino acid sequence: CASSSGQALRYEQYF.

The rearrangement joins TRBV9 to TRBJ2-1; possibly TRBD1 for D (5 bases). Per germline, CDR1 SGDLS and CDR2 YYNGEE. V lost 2 bases and J 3 bases, leaving 9 bases between the germline ends. The CDR3 runs 14 residues. The CDR3 protein is CASSVARGYNEQFF. The CDR3 DNA is TGTGCCAGCAGCGTTGCAAGGGGCTACAATGAGCAGTTCTTC.

The V call is TRBV29-1, the J call TRBJ1-1; D is uncertain. V gave up 7 bases and J gave up 0 bases, with 12 bases separating them. This CDR3 comprises 13 residues. Germline values: CDR1 SQVTM, CDR2 ANQGSEA. The CDR3 nucleotides are TGCAGCGCACGACAAGTTATGAACACTGAAGCTTTCTTT. Protein: CSARQVMNTEAFF. Full variable domain (rest looked up from reference TRBV29-1 and TRBJ1-1): SAVISQKPSRDICQRGTSLTIQCQVDSQVTMMFWYRQQPGQSLTLIATANQGSEATYESGFVIDKFPISRPNLTFSTLTVSNMSPEDSSIYLCSARQVMNTEAFFGQGTRLTVV.

Written as DNA, the CDR3 is TGTGCCAGCAGCGAGTACAGGGAAGGCTACACCTTC. Its translation is CASSEYREGYTF. The rearrangement joins TRBV2 to TRBJ1-2; D may be TRBD1 (6 bases). The germline V and J ends were trimmed by 6 bases and 8 bases, with 13 bases remaining between them. CDR3 length: 12 residues. CDR1 SNHLY and CDR2 FYNNEI come from the germline V gene.

The chain joins TRBV5-1 to TRBJ2-1; 13 nucleotides line up with TRBD2. Per germline, CDR1 SGHRS and CDR2 YFSETQ. With 1 base clipped from V and 5 bases from J, the junction kept 3 bases outside the gene matches. The CDR3 has 16 residues. CDR3 sequence reads: CASSLPGLAGDNEQFF. In nucleotides, the CDR3 is TGCGCCAGCAGCTTGCCCGGACTAGCGGGAGACAATGAGCAGTTCTTC.

CDR3 sequence: CASSIGPAGAYEQYF. The CDR3 bases are TGTGCCAGTAGTATAGGACCAGCGGGAGCGTACGAGCAGTACTTC. This chain joins TRBV19 and TRBJ2-5, with 8 bases fitting TRBD2. TRBJ2-7 explains the end of the DNA better; the J call may be wrong. CDR1 and CDR2 (germline): LNHDA, SQIVND (reference sequence). The CDR3 spans 15 residues.

CDR3: CSVGGGRETQYF. The CDR3 nucleotides are TGCAGCGTTGGGGGGGGGAGAGAGACCCAGTACTTC. This rearrangement joins TRBV29-1 to TRBJ2-5; 7 positions agree with TRBD2. J gave up 4 bases and V 4 bases, and 3 bases lay outside the gene matches. The germline CDR1 and CDR2 sequences are SQVTM and ANQGSEA. This CDR3 has 12 residues. The complete variable domain, with remaining parts taken from reference TRBV29-1 and TRBJ2-5, reads SAVISQKPSRDICQRGTSLTIQCQVDSQVTMMFWYRQQPGQSLTLIATANQGSEATYESGFVIDKFPISRPNLTFSTLTVSNMSPEDSSIYLCSVGGGRETQYFGPGTRLLVL.

The V call is TRBV25-1, the J call TRBJ1-6; 8 bases agree with TRBD1. The germline gives CDR1 MGHDK, CDR2 SYGVNS. Unmatched junction bases numbered 8, after V lost 4 bases and J lost 9 bases. The CDR3 is 15 amino acids. In DNA form, the CDR3 reads TGTGCCAGCAGTGCCGGACAGGGAAACGCTTCACCCCTCCACTTT. Translated: CASSAGQGNASPLHF.

In its sample, this clone was seen a few times. This chain links TRBV2 with TRBJ2-5; no firm D call. Germline values: CDR1 SNHLY, CDR2 FYNNEI. This CDR3 is built from 13 residues. Trimming stripped 2 bases from V and 11 bases from J, with 15 bases between. The CDR3 DNA follows: TGTGCCAGCAGTGAATACGAGGCCACGTTTCAGTACTTC. Its translation: CASSEYEATFQYF.

The rearrangement joins TRBV28 to TRBJ2-5; 8 bases are a match to TRBD2. V shed 2 bases, J shed 5 bases, and the junction held 10 bases outside the gene matches. The germline V gene has CDR1 MDHEN and CDR2 SYDVKM. This CDR3 comprises 16 residues. CDR3 amino acids: CASSLRGGRPGETQYF. The CDR3 nucleotides are TGTGCCAGCAGTTTAAGAGGCGGGAGGCCGGGGGAGACCCAGTACTTC.

This clone was recorded only once. The V and J genes are TRBV5-4 and TRBJ1-2; D gene uncertain. The CDR3 runs 12 residues. Trimming took 2 bases from V and 7 from J, leaving 9 bases between them. Looked up from germline, CDR1 is SGHNT and CDR2 is YYREEE (reference sequence). CDR3 in DNA: TGTGCCAGCAGCTTTATCACAAGTGGCTACACCTTC. It encodes CASSFITSGYTF. Drawing the rest from reference TRBV5-4 and TRBJ1-2, the complete variable domain is ETGVTQSPTHLIKTRGQQVTLRCSSQSGHNTVSWYQQALGQGPQFIFQYYREEENGRGNFPPRFSGLQFPNYSSELNVNALELDDSALYLCASSFITSGYTFGSGTRLTVV.

The chain uses TRBV28 and TRBJ1-2; the match to TRBD1 covers 9 bases. Looked up from germline, CDR1 is MDHEN and CDR2 is SYDVKM. The CDR3 extends over 21 amino acids. The ends lost 5 bases at V and 7 bases at J; junction bases unmatched: 29. CDR3 in DNA: TGTGCCAGCAGTCTAGGGGGCCAACCGGGACAGGGTTTAGGGATGTTCTCTGGCTACACCTTC. Amino acids: CASSLGGQPGQGLGMFSGYTF.

The CDR3 loop reads CASSQGVPDRVSNTGELFF. The CDR3 DNA sequence: TGCGCCAGCAGCCAAGGGGTACCGGACAGGGTTTCGAACACCGGGGAGCTGTTTTTT. The chain uses TRBV4-1 and TRBJ2-2, with 8 bases matching TRBD1. The germline CDR1 and CDR2 sequences are MGHRA and YSYEKL. The length of the CDR3 is 19 residues. Trimming at V came to 1 base and at J to 0 bases, leaving 10 bases not matched to a gene.

This rearrangement joins TRBV9 to TRBJ2-7; 10 positions agree with TRBD2. Germline V gene sequence: CDR1 SGDLS, CDR2 YYNGEE. The CDR3 extends over 19 amino acids. V shed 4 bases, J shed 0 bases, and the junction held 16 bases outside the gene matches. For the CDR3, the DNA is TGTGCCAGCAGCCCCCGCAGCGGACTAGCGGCCACCTTCTCCTACGAGCAGTACTTC. Residues: CASSPRSGLAATFSYEQYF.

J is TRBJ2-2 and V is TRBV5-1; a weak D match, TRBD1 (5 bases). V lost 6 bases and J lost 0, with 9 bases in between. CDR3 size: 14 residues. Germline CDR1 reads SGHRS; CDR2 reads YFSETQ. CDR3 in DNA: TGCGCCAGCATCCAGGGAACGAACACCGGGGAGCTGTTTTTT. It yields the protein CASIQGTNTGELFF.

The rearrangement links TRBV19 to TRBJ1-2; the D is unclear. CDR3 length: 12 residues. Germline CDR1 is LNHDA and CDR2 is SQIVND (reference sequence). V lost 10 bases, J lost 6 bases, and 15 bases lay in between. In nucleotides, the CDR3 is TGTGCCACCGGGAGGTTCGTGGATGGCTACACCTTC. Amino acids: CATGRFVDGYTF.

This clone was counted between two and nine times. The chain uses TRBV30 and TRBJ1-2; no reliable D call. The CDR3 is made up of 15 amino acids. The germline V gene encodes CDR1 GTSNPN and CDR2 SVGIG (reference sequence). V was pared by 3 bases and J by 0 bases, with 14 bases between. CDR3 nucleotides: TGTGCCTGGAGGCCTCTGACGGAGTCTAACTATGGCTACACCTTC. It yields the protein CAWRPLTESNYGYTF.

V gene TRBV6-5 combines with J gene TRBJ2-2; TRBD1 matches at 8 bases. V trimming: 7 bases; J trimming: 7 bases; junction bases outside the gene matches: 8. CDR3 length equals 14 residues. CDR1 is MNHEY, CDR2 SVGAGI, per germline. Here the CDR3 reads CASNHPGGDGELFF. DNA for the CDR3: TGTGCCAGCAACCACCCAGGGGGCGACGGGGAGCTGTTTTTT.

Concerning this clone itself: At one end the junction does not follow the germline gene, possibly because of a read error. The rearrangement joins TRBV7-9 to TRBJ2-5; 8 positions match TRBD1. The CDR3 is made up of 17 amino acids. Per germline, CDR1 SEHNR and CDR2 FQNEAQ (reference sequence). CDR3 bases: TGTTCCAGCAGCTCTACTGGACAGGGAATGAGAGAAGAGACCCAGTACTTC. Translating gives CSSSSTGQGMREETQYF.